This is a list of T cell receptor beta chains from one sample in a study of blood T cells in healthy people across ages. TCRdb recomputed calls from the 5' RACE reads with MiXCR, one row per CDR3 protein. The sample includes approximately 780,000 distinct CDR3 sequences, about a quarter seen only once; the top ten take 3%. These same data were also listed under a study on T cells of mothers and their children.

Sequences were obtained from blood. These receptors were taken from a boy aged 5-17 years in good health. CDR3s include the opening cysteine and the closing phenylalanine or tryptophan. A D gene is named only where the DNA matches it firmly. Size is stated for part of the rows, as once, few or many counts, or as a class when the clone is expanded.

CDR3 | DNA | V | D | size | J
CASSLAGTGGYEQFF | TGCGCCAGCAGCTTGGCCGGGACAGGGGGTTATGAGCAGTTCTTC | TRBV5-1 | TRBD1 | . | TRBJ2-1
CASSPRTSGGKTQYF | TGTGCCAGCAGCCCCCGGACTAGCGGGGGAAAGACCCAGTACTTC | TRBV11-1 | TRBD2 | . | TRBJ2-5
CSAKSGGAFAYNEQFF | TGCAGTGCTAAATCCGGGGGGGCCTTCGCCTACAATGAGCAGTTCTTC | TRBV20-1 | TRBD2 | few | TRBJ2-1
CASSQDNGANEKLFF | TGCGCCAGCAGCCAGGACAACGGAGCTAATGAAAAACTGTTTTTT | TRBV5-1 | . | . | TRBJ1-4
CASKETGRVGETQYF | TGTGCCAGCAAAGAGACGGGCAGGGTGGGGGAGACCCAGTACTTC | TRBV5-6 | . | . | TRBJ2-5
CASSPFSGGLNNEQFF | TGTGCCAGCAGCCCCTTTAGCGGGGGGCTTAACAATGAGCAGTTCTTC | TRBV7-2 | TRBD2 | . | TRBJ2-1
CSVEAGGDEQHF | TGCAGCGTTGAGGCAGGGGGCGACGAGCAGCACTTC | TRBV29-1 | TRBD1 | . | TRBJ2-5
CATSDGQGGHEKLFF | TGTGCCACCAGTGATGGACAGGGGGGACATGAAAAACTGTTTTTT | TRBV24-1 | TRBD1 | once | TRBJ1-4
CSLHGLHGYTF | TGCAGCCTCCATGGGCTTCACGGCTACACCTTC | TRBV29-1 | . | . | TRBJ1-2
CASYPIPHGQGREKLFF | TGTGCCAGTTACCCAATTCCCCATGGACAGGGTAGGGAAAAACTGTTTTTT | TRBV28 | TRBD1 | . | TRBJ1-4
CASSLLSGGKNTEAFF | TGTGCCAGCAGCTTGCTTAGTGGAGGGAAGAACACTGAAGCTTTCTTT | TRBV7-9 | . | few | TRBJ1-1
CATSRSRLGANEKLFF | TGTGCCACCAGCAGATCCCGTCTGGGGGCTAATGAAAAACTGTTTTTT | TRBV15 | . | . | TRBJ1-4
CSVRTGGEAPLHF | TGCAGCGTCCGGACAGGGGGCGAAGCACCCCTCCACTTT | TRBV29-1 | TRBD1 | . | TRBJ1-6
CASSLQLRETQYF | TGTGCCAGCAGTTTGCAGTTGCGGGAGACCCAGTACTTC | TRBV28 | . | . | TRBJ2-5
CAHSGTGPSYEQYF | TGTGCCCATTCCGGGACAGGTCCTTCCTACGAGCAGTACTTC | TRBV30 | TRBD1 | . | TRBJ2-7
CASSRTRDSPLHF | TGTGCCAGCAGCCGGACGCGGGACTCGCCCCTCCACTTT | TRBV12-3/TRBV12-4 | . | . | TRBJ1-6
CASGPGQGAYEQYF | TGTGCTAGTGGCCCGGGACAGGGGGCCTACGAGCAGTACTTC | TRBV12-5 | TRBD1 | . | TRBJ2-7
CASSYSTGRGDTQYF | TGTGCCAGCAGTTATTCGACAGGGCGGGGAGATACGCAGTATTTT | TRBV6-6 | . | few | TRBJ2-3
CASSQGHNYNEQFF | TGTGCCAGCAGCCAAGGACACAACTACAATGAGCAGTTCTTC | TRBV14 | . | . | TRBJ2-1
CSASIRDTIGREQYF | TGCAGTGCTAGCATCCGGGACACCATTGGGAGAGAGCAGTACTTC | TRBV20-1 | . | few | TRBJ2-7
CASSHTDGGSSDTQYF | TGTGCCAGCAGCCACACGGACGGGGGATCCTCCGATACGCAGTATTTT | TRBV11-2 | . | . | TRBJ2-3
CASTEGGPGGETQYF | TGTGCCAGCACTGAAGGAGGCCCGGGCGGAGAGACCCAGTACTTC | TRBV6-1 | . | . | TRBJ2-5
CASTSEGEKLFF | TGTGCCAGCACGTCCGAAGGGGAAAAACTGTTTTTT | TRBV27 | . | few | TRBJ1-4
CASSTLGAGAREQFF | TGTGCCAGCAGCACCCTAGGTGCGGGGGCGAGGGAGCAGTTCTTC | TRBV2 | . | few | TRBJ2-1
CASSWASGGSSYEQYF | TGTGCCAGCAGTTGGGCTAGCGGGGGGTCGTCCTACGAGCAGTACTTC | TRBV27 | TRBD2 | few | TRBJ2-7
CASSHRGRRDTEAFF | TGTGCCAGCAGTCACAGGGGGCGGAGGGACACTGAAGCTTTCTTT | TRBV27 | TRBD1 | few | TRBJ1-1
CASSGTSGSDTQYF | TGTGCCAGCAGTGGGACTAGCGGGAGTGATACGCAGTATTTT | TRBV6-2/TRBV6-3 | TRBD2 | . | TRBJ2-3